The rows below give T cell receptor beta chains drawn from one sample of a study of OX40 agonist ivuxolimab in advanced cancers. Assay used: immunoSEQ multiplex PCR; TCRdb lists only in-frame clones, some missing. The repertoire holds tens of thousands of clones, with approximately 90% as singletons. Sequencing used CD4+ or CD8+ T cells sorted from blood, obtained in a trial of the OX40 agonist ivuxolimab. Receptors originate from an adult with an advanced solid tumor such as melanoma, head and neck, liver or kidney cancer. Each CDR3 is given with its conserved first and last residue. D genes are given only for firm matches. Expanded clones get a size class; other rows say once, few or many, or leave the size out.

>TRBJ2-5|TRBD2|TRBV14|NA
TGTGCCAGCAGCCTCAGACTAGCGGGAGCCCAAGAGACCCAGTACTTC
CASSLRLAGAQETQYF
>TRBJ2-7|NA|TRBV6-1|NA
TGTGCCAGCAGTGAAAAGGGTACCGACGAGCAGTACTTC
CASSEKGTDEQYF
>TRBJ2-6|NA|TRBV2|NA
TGTGCCAGCAGCCCACAGGACTCTGGGGCCAACGTCCTGACTTTC
CASSPQDSGANVLTF
>TRBJ2-1|TRBD2|TRBV10-2|NA
TGCGCCAGCAGTGAAGGGCCGGGAGGTGAGCAGTTCTTC
CASSEGPGGEQFF
>TRBJ2-5|NA|TRBV19|NA
TGTGCCAGTAGTCTCCCCGGGAGTGAGGAGACCCAGTACTTC
CASSLPGSEETQYF
>TRBJ2-1|TRBD2|TRBV19|NA
TGTGCCAGTAAGGAACTAGCGGGAGGTTCCTCCTACAATGAGCAGTTCTTC
CASKELAGGSSYNEQFF
>TRBJ2-5|NA|TRBV11-2|once
TGTGCCAGCAGTCCTTGGACAGTCCAAGAGACCCAGTACTTC
CASSPWTVQETQYF
>TRBJ2-1|NA|TRBV5-1|NA
TGCGCCAGCAGTATTTGGGCCTCCTACAATGAGCAGTTCTTC
CASSIWASYNEQFF
>TRBJ2-7|TRBD1|TRBV19|NA
TGTGCCAGTAGCCCTCGGGACAGGGGTACCCACGAGCAGTACTTC
CASSPRDRGTHEQYF
>TRBJ2-7|TRBD1|TRBV6-5|NA
TGTGCCAGCAGAAGGACAGGGGGCGGTTACGAGCAGTACTTC
CASRRTGGGYEQYF
>TRBJ2-3|TRBD1|TRBV5-8|few
TGTGCCAGCAGCCTCCGGGACAGGGTCACAGATACGCAGTATTTT
CASSLRDRVTDTQYF
>TRBJ2-7|NA|TRBV14|few
TGTGCCAGCAGAGTGGACTCCCGGCGGTTGTACGAGCAGTACTTC
CASRVDSRRLYEQYF
>TRBJ2-1|NA|TRBV6-1|NA
TGTGCCAGCAGTGGTCCGGGACGGACCTACAATGAGCAGTTCTTC
CASSGPGRTYNEQFF
>TRBJ2-3|NA|TRBV2|NA
TGTGCCAGCAGTGTGGGAGAGTTCGATACGCAGTATTTT
CASSVGEFDTQYF
>TRBJ2-3|TRBD2|TRBV2|NA
TGTGCCAGCAGTGAACTAGCGGCTAGCACAGATACGCAGTATTTT
CASSELAASTDTQYF
>TRBJ2-1|NA|TRBV7-8|NA
TGTGCCAGCAGCTTAGAGGGCAGCTACAATGAGCAGTTCTTC
CASSLEGSYNEQFF
>TRBJ1-1|NA|TRBV5-1|NA
TGCGCCAGCAGCTTGGTTTTGGGGGCTGAAGCTTTCTTT
CASSLVLGAEAFF
>TRBJ2-7|NA|TRBV10-2|NA
TGCGCCAGCAGTGATCCGGGAGTAGGGGACGAGCAGTACTTC
CASSDPGVGDEQYF
>TRBJ2-5|TRBD1|TRBV7-7|NA
TGTGCTAGCAGCTTTGACAGGGAAGAGACCCAGTACTTC
CASSFDREETQYF
>TRBJ2-2|TRBD1|TRBV5-1|NA
TGCGCCAGCAGTATCGGTGACAGGGGGCAGGACGGGGAGCTGTTTTTT
CASSIGDRGQDGELFF
>TRBJ2-1|TRBD1|TRBV25-1|NA
TGTGCCAGCAGTGATACAGGGGGCAGGAGGTACAATGAGCAGTTCTTC
CASSDTGGRRYNEQFF